The clone carrying this T cell receptor (beta chain) was found many times. The antigen remains unidentified. In the authors' methods: The study took CDR3 differences across clinicopathological groups and made a distant-metastasis classifier for papillary thyroid cancer from them. MiXCR re-clonotyped the PCR reads for TCRdb. In this record, the V and J calls reflect TCRdb's handling and not the investigators' own analysis. The table has 35,000 to 55,000 clones, about 3.3% seen once. These data belong to a study of metastatic and nonmetastatic thyroid tumors. About the study: Malignant thyroid and benign thyroid patients provided blood and tumor or nodule tissue whose repertoires were compared. Whole-study findings and limits: Relative to benign nodules, malignant thyroid tumors were reportedly characterized by significantly elevated TCR beta diversity in blood and tumor.

No treatment had been given to any patient before thyroid surgery. Germline CDR1 is KGHSH and CDR2 is LQKENI. This CDR3 comprises 12 residues. Trimming pared 2 bases from V and 6 bases from J, leaving 8 bases between. The TCR was taken from a female donor with papillary thyroid cancer or a benign thyroid nodule (not recorded which). Some clones in this sample may be carry-over from other donors' samples. Sample: blood. The V call is TRBV18, the J call TRBJ2-7; D is uncertain. This CDR3 is CASSPVLSEQYF. The CDR3 bases are TGTGCCAGCTCACCAGTATTATCCGAGCAGTACTTC.